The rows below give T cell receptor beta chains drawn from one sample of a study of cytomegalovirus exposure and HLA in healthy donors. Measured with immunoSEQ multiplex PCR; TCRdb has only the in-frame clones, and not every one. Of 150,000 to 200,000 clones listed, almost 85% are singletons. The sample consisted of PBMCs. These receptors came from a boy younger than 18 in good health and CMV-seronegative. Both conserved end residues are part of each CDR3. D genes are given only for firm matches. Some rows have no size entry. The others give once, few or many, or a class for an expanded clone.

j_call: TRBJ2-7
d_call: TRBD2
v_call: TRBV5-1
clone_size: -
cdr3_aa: CASSLVSRGSAGASYEQYF
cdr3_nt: TGCGCCAGCAGCTTGGTCTCTCGGGGGTCAGCGGGAGCATCCTACGAGCAGTACTTC

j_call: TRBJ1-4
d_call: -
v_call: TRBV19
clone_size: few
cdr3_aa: CASGHLAGLGSTNEKLFF
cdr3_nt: TGTGCCAGTGGGCATCTGGCAGGGTTAGGTTCAACTAATGAAAAACTGTTTTTT

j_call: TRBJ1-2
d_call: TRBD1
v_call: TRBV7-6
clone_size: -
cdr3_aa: CASSSWTGQGPFSNYGYTF
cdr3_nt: TGTGCCAGCAGCTCCTGGACCGGACAGGGCCCCTTTTCTAACTATGGCTACACCTTC

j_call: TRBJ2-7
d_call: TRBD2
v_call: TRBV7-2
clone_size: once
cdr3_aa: CASSSPGLAEEQYF
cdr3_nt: TGTGCCAGCAGCTCGCCGGGACTAGCCGAAGAGCAGTACTTC

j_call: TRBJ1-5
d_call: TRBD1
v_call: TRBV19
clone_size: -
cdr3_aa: CASSTRDRGQPQHF
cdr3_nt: TGTGCCAGTAGTACCCGGGACAGGGGACAGCCCCAGCATTTT

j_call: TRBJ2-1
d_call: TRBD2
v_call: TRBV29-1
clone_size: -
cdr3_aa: CSVQGLAGRGEQFF
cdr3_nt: TGCAGCGTTCAAGGACTAGCGGGAAGGGGTGAGCAGTTCTTC

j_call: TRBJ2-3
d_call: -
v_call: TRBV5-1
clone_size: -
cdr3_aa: CASSSLKTTSTDTQYF
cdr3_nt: TGCGCCAGCAGCTCACTAAAAACCACTAGCACAGATACGCAGTATTTT

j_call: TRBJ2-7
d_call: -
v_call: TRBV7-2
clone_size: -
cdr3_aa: CASSPVGQFGEQYF
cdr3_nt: TGTGCCAGCAGCCCTGTGGGCCAATTTGGCGAGCAGTACTTC

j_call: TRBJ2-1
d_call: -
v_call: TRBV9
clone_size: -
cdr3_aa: CASSVLQETNNEQFF
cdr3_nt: TGTGCCAGCAGCGTATTACAGGAAACCAACAATGAGCAGTTCTTC

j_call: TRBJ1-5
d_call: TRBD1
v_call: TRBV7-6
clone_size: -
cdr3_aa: CASSPSNRGADQPQHF
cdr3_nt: TGTGCCAGCAGCCCATCCAACAGGGGAGCGGATCAGCCCCAGCATTTC

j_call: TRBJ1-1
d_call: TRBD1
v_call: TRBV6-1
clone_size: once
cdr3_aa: CASSESDRDMNTEAFF
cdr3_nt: TGTGCCAGCAGTGAATCCGACAGGGACATGAACACTGAAGCTTTCTTT